Below are 32 T cell receptor beta chains sequenced from a single sample in a study of beta chain features in type 1 diabetes. What was sequenced were expressed TCRB transcripts, since all of the isolated RNA had been reverse transcribed. Libraries were prepared by immunoSEQ multiplex PCR; TCRdb keeps only in-frame clonotypes and omits some of them. Found here are some 900,000 clones, roughly a sixth of them singletons; the top ten hold about 0.025%. Sequencing was performed on naive CD4+ T cells from blood. Receptors originate from a woman younger than 30 in good health.

This clone turned up a few times. This chain connects TRBV11-2 to TRBJ2-5; tentative D call: TRBD2 (6 bases). The CDR3 is 13 amino acids. Germline CDR1 reads SGHAT; CDR2 reads FQNNGV. Trimming removed 3 bases at V and 3 bases at J, with 8 bases between. CDR3 nucleotide sequence: TGTGCCAGCAGCTTTCCGGGGGAAGAGACCCAGTACTTC. Residues: CASSFPGEETQYF.

This clone was seen more than once but under ten times. This sequence joins TRBV6-5 and TRBJ2-7; 10 bases are a match to TRBD2. This CDR3 is 15 amino acids long. CDR1 is MNHEY and CDR2 is SVGAGI in the germline V gene. Unmatched junction bases numbered 10, after V lost 7 bases and J lost 4 bases. The CDR3 here is CASTKIAGGTYEQYF. The CDR3 region has the DNA TGTGCCAGCACAAAAATAGCGGGGGGAACTTACGAGCAGTACTTC.

There are a few counts of this clone. A read error is likely, as this CDR3 ends without the conserved phenylalanine or tryptophan. This chain uses TRBV29-1 with TRBJ1-4, with D unresolved. The V end lost 5 bases, the J end lost 5 bases, and 12 bases lay between the germline ends. The CDR3 is 13 residues long. Germline V gene lookup returns CDR1 SQVTM and CDR2 ANQGSEA. DNA for the CDR3: TGCAGCGTTAGGATCCAGGAAAATGAAAAACTGTTTCTT. Protein: CSVRIQENEKLFL.

This chain uses TRBV6-5 with TRBJ2-5; D may be TRBD2 (7 bases). This CDR3 has 13 amino acids. The germline CDR1 and CDR2 sequences are MNHEY and SVGAGI. V shed 6 bases and J shed 10 bases, with 18 bases lying between them. CDR3 DNA sequence: TGTGCCAGCAGCAGGGGTCTGGCGGGGGACCAGTACTTC. Protein: CASSRGLAGDQYF.

This clone was seen more than once but under ten times. The V and J genes are TRBV15 and TRBJ2-7; 10 bases map to TRBD2. Looked up from germline, CDR1 is LNHNV and CDR2 is YYDKDF (reference sequence). V shed 0 bases and J 5 bases; nucleotides not matched to a gene: 10. The CDR3 has 17 residues. CDR3: CATSRDKASGSTNEQYF. CDR3 DNA: TGTGCCACCAGCAGAGATAAGGCTAGCGGGAGTACCAACGAGCAGTACTTC.

V gene TRBV7-2 combines with J gene TRBJ2-7; D unresolved. V dropped 2 bases and J dropped 6 bases, with 14 bases sitting between them. The CDR3 contains 14 residues. The germline V gene has CDR1 SGHTA and CDR2 FQGNSA. Here the CDR3 reads CASSLIETGGEQYF. In DNA form, the CDR3 reads TGTGCCAGCAGCTTAATCGAGACCGGCGGCGAGCAGTACTTC. The whole variable domain, remainder taken from reference TRBV7-2 and TRBJ2-7, is GAGVSQSPSNKVTEKGKDVELRCDPISGHTALYWYRQSLGQGLEFLIYFQGNSAPDKSGLPSDRFSAERTGGSVSTLTIQRTQQEDSAVYLCASSLIETGGEQYFGPGTRLTVT.

This clone turned up a few times. Other nucleotide sequences from this sample produce the same CDR3. This chain joins TRBV20-1 and TRBJ2-7; D is uncertain. This CDR3 region has 10 residues. Deletions cut 6 bases from V and 4 bases from J, with 7 bases between. Germline assignment: CDR1 DFQATT and CDR2 SNEGSKA (reference sequence). The CDR3 is CSAILYEQYF. The DNA of the CDR3 is TGCAGTGCGATACTTTACGAGCAGTACTTC.

J is TRBJ1-3 and V is TRBV9; D call uncertain. CDR1 is SGDLS, CDR2 YYNGEE, per germline. The V end was cut by 0 bases, the J end by 1 base, with 5 bases between. This CDR3 comprises 14 residues. The CDR3 coding sequence is TGTGCCAGCAGCGTAGTCCCATCTGGAAACACCATATATTTT. Its translation: CASSVVPSGNTIYF.

The rearrangement links TRBV7-9 to TRBJ2-3; D might be TRBD2 (5 bases). This CDR3 contains 14 residues. Germline CDR1 reads SEHNR; CDR2 reads FQNEAQ (reference sequence). The V and J ends lost 0 bases and 4 bases respectively, with 8 bases between them. CDR3 DNA: TGTGCCAGCAGCTTAGCTAGAGCGGCAGATACGCAGTATTTT. As protein: CASSLARAADTQYF.

V gene TRBV4-2 combines with J gene TRBJ2-7, with D perhaps TRBD2 (5 bases). There are 15 residues in the CDR3. CDR1 LGHNA and CDR2 YNFKEQ come from the germline V gene. Trimming pared 4 bases from V and 6 bases from J, leaving 19 bases between. The CDR3 nucleotides read TGTGCCAGCAGCCCCCAGGCGGGTTCACCGGGCGAGCAGTACTTC. Translation gives CASSPQAGSPGEQYF.

This chain joins TRBV5-1 and TRBJ2-2; D is uncertain. The germline gives CDR1 SGHRS, CDR2 YFSETQ. The CDR3 is made up of 14 amino acids. Trimming cost V 7 bases and J 4 bases, with 14 bases left between them. CDR3 sequence: CASRPSRGTGELFF. Written as DNA, the CDR3 is TGCGCCAGCCGACCCTCAAGAGGCACCGGGGAGCTGTTTTTT. The full variable domain, in which reference TRBV5-1 and TRBJ2-2 provide the parts outside the CDR3, is KAGVTQTPRYLIKTRGQQVTLSCSPISGHRSVSWYQQTPGQGLQFLFEYFSETQRNKGNFPGRFSGRQFSNSRSEMNVSTLELGDSALYLCASRPSRGTGELFFGEGSRLTVL.

This clone was seen a few times. V is TRBV5-1 and J is TRBJ1-1; D is undetermined. Germline V gene data show CDR1 as SGHRS and CDR2 as YFSETQ. Deletions cut 4 bases from V and 4 bases from J, with 14 bases between. The CDR3 has 14 amino acids. This CDR3 reads CASSAPELGTEAFF. The CDR3 nucleotides are TGCGCCAGCAGCGCACCCGAATTGGGCACTGAAGCTTTCTTT.

This chain joins TRBV5-6 and TRBJ2-6; D gene ambiguous. The CDR3 covers 16 residues. Germline V gene data show CDR1 as SGHDT and CDR2 as YYEEEE. V gave up 4 bases and J gave up 0 bases, with 11 bases separating them. The chain's CDR3 is CASSPDWGSGANVLTF. The CDR3 DNA reads as TGTGCCAGCAGCCCCGATTGGGGCTCTGGGGCCAACGTCCTGACTTTC. Together with reference TRBV5-6 and TRBJ2-6, the CDR3 gives the full variable domain: DAGVTQSPTHLIKTRGQQVTLRCSPKSGHDTVSWYQQALGQGPQFIFQYYEEEERQRGNFPDRFSGHQFPNYSSELNVNALLLGDSALYLCASSPDWGSGANVLTFGAGSRLTVL.

The chain joins TRBV5-1 to TRBJ2-3; the match to TRBD2 covers 13 bases. The V gene end was trimmed by 4 bases and the J gene end by 0 bases; junction bases not matched to a gene: 5. The CDR3 consists of 17 residues. Germline loops: CDR1 SGHRS, CDR2 YFSETQ. CDR3 sequence: CASSRLAGGASTDTQYF. CDR3 in DNA: TGCGCCAGCAGCCGACTAGCGGGAGGCGCTAGCACAGATACGCAGTATTTT.

This clone was detected only a few times. The rearrangement joins TRBV6-5 to TRBJ1-5; D unresolved. Trimming removed 5 bases from V and 7 bases from J, with 6 bases in between. Germline V gene sequence: CDR1 MNHEY, CDR2 SVGAGI. This CDR3 region has 11 residues. CDR3 amino acids: CASSEAQPQHF. The CDR3 DNA is TGTGCCAGCAGTGAAGCCCAGCCCCAGCATTTT.

This clone was counted between two and nine times. V is TRBV7-9 and J is TRBJ1-1; D gene ambiguous. V was cut by 5 bases and J by 9 bases, with 10 bases left in between. Germline V gene sequence: CDR1 SEHNR, CDR2 FQNEAQ (reference sequence). This CDR3 is 11 amino acids long. This chain's CDR3 is CASSQGQKAFF. Written as DNA, the CDR3 is TGTGCCAGCAGCCAAGGGCAGAAAGCTTTCTTT. Filled out from reference TRBV7-9 and TRBJ1-1, the complete variable domain reads DTGVSQNPRHKITKRGQNVTFRCDPISEHNRLYWYRQTLGQGPEFLTYFQNEAQLEKSRLLSDRFSAERPKGSFSTLEIQRTEQGDSAMYLCASSQGQKAFFGQGTRLTVV.

CDR3 DNA: TGTGCCAGTAGTTTGGGGTATAAGGCCTACGAGCAGTACTTC. Protein: CASSLGYKAYEQYF. This sequence joins TRBV19 and TRBJ2-7, with unresolved D. Trimming shortened V by 5 bases and J by 2 bases, and 13 bases separated the two germline ends. CDR3 length: 14 amino acids. Germline loops: CDR1 LNHDA, CDR2 SQIVND (reference sequence).

The genes are TRBV7-2 and TRBJ1-2, with a weak D call TRBD1 (6 bases). The V end lost 2 bases, the J end lost 8 bases, and 15 bases lay between the germline ends. The CDR3 extends over 14 amino acids. Looked up from germline, CDR1 is SGHTA and CDR2 is FQGNSA. Written as DNA, the CDR3 is TGTGCCAGCAGCTTAAATACAGGGCTGGAGGGCTACACCTTC. Translated, it gives CASSLNTGLEGYTF.

The chain joins TRBV6-1 to TRBJ2-7; D unresolved. V lost 6 bases and J 3 bases, leaving 9 bases between the germline ends. Germline loops: CDR1 MNHNS, CDR2 SASEGT. The CDR3 totals 12 residues. CDR3 sequence reads: CASRTASYEQYF. CDR3 DNA sequence: TGTGCCAGCAGAACCGCCAGCTACGAGCAGTACTTC.

The genes are TRBV6-6 and TRBJ1-6; D call uncertain. The CDR3 contains 11 residues. Deletions cut 6 bases from V and 10 bases from J, with 7 bases between. Germline V gene sequence: CDR1 MNHNY, CDR2 SVGAGI (reference sequence). CDR3 region: CASRVGSPLHF. Here the CDR3 DNA reads TGTGCCAGCAGGGTAGGATCACCCCTCCACTTT.

This clone was found a few times. The rearrangement links TRBV28 to TRBJ2-5, with TRBD2 identical over 9 bases. The CDR3 length is 17 residues. CDR1 and CDR2 (germline): MDHEN, SYDVKM. The junction had 15 bases not matched to a gene; V was cut back by 5 bases and J by 5 bases. CDR3 sequence (DNA): TGTGCCAGCAGTCCCCCCGGTTGGCGGGAGGGCGGTGAGACCCAGTACTTC. Encoded protein: CASSPPGWREGGETQYF.

This clone turned up a few times. V is TRBV18 and J is TRBJ2-7, with TRBD1 identical over 10 bases. Looked up from germline, CDR1 is KGHSH and CDR2 is LQKENI. CDR3 length equals 14 residues. The J segment lost 3 bases and the V segment lost 5 bases, leaving 4 bases of the junction unmatched. CDR3 nucleotides: TGTGCCAGCTCAGCCGGGACAGGGGACTACGAGCAGTACTTC. Translated, it gives CASSAGTGDYEQYF.

The rearrangement joins TRBV18 to TRBJ2-7; 8 bases are shared with TRBD2. Germline V gene lookup returns CDR1 KGHSH and CDR2 LQKENI. CDR3 length equals 13 residues. Unmatched junction bases numbered 2, after V lost 0 bases and J lost 7 bases. Here the CDR3 DNA reads TGTGCCAGCTCACCACCTCGGGGGGGTGAGCAGTACTTC. The encoded protein is CASSPPRGGEQYF.

This clone was detected only a few times. This sequence joins TRBV4-1 and TRBJ2-1; D may match TRBD1 or TRBD2 (5 bases each). The CDR3 extends over 14 amino acids. Germline V gene data show CDR1 as MGHRA and CDR2 as YSYEKL. V was trimmed by 5 bases and J by 3 bases, leaving 11 bases between them. CDR3 DNA sequence: TGCGCCAGCAGCGGACCGGGACGCTACAATGAGCAGTTCTTC. Its translation is CASSGPGRYNEQFF.

The chain carries TRBV19 and TRBJ2-1, with 15 bases that match TRBD2. After removal of 2 bases from V and 0 bases from J, the junction contained 14 bases not matched to a gene. CDR3 length: 22 amino acids. Germline V lookup: CDR1 LNHDA, CDR2 SQIVND (reference sequence). As DNA, the CDR3 is TGTGCCAGTAGTATACGCGTACGGACTAGCGGGAGGGGTGAGGGCTCCTACAATGAGCAGTTCTTC. Protein sequence: CASSIRVRTSGRGEGSYNEQFF.

The table lists this clone with a few counts. The rearrangement uses TRBV7-9 and TRBJ2-3; 12 nucleotides line up with TRBD2. Germline V CDR1 and CDR2: SEHNR, FQNEAQ (reference sequence). The ends lost 5 bases at V and 2 bases at J; junction bases unmatched: 5. The CDR3 loop spans 16 amino acids. Written as DNA, the CDR3 is TGTGCCAGCAGCCCGAGACTAGCGGGAGCCACAGATACGCAGTATTTT. It translates to CASSPRLAGATDTQYF.

This clone appeared a few times. CDR3 sequence (DNA): TGTGCCAGCAGCGTAGAAGGGGGAGATACGCAGTATTTT. It specifies CASSVEGGDTQYF. The chain joins TRBV9 to TRBJ2-3; possible D gene TRBD1, 6 bases. CDR1 and CDR2 (germline): SGDLS, YYNGEE. Trimming removed 0 bases at V and 5 bases at J, with 7 bases between. The CDR3 is made up of 13 amino acids.

The rearrangement links TRBV7-2 to TRBJ1-5; D gene ambiguous. The V gene lost 5 bases and the J gene lost 4 bases, with 18 bases spanning the gap. Germline V gene data show CDR1 as SGHTA and CDR2 as FQGNSA. The CDR3 is made up of 16 amino acids. The CDR3 DNA follows: TGTGCCAGCAGCCACGCGATGGGTGGATCGAATCAGCCCCAGCATTTT. Protein sequence: CASSHAMGGSNQPQHF.

The chain is built from TRBV28 and TRBJ2-7; D might be TRBD1 or TRBD2, each matching 5 bases. Germline CDR1 and CDR2: MDHEN and SYDVKM. This CDR3 region has 15 residues. The ends were cut back, 3 bases at V and 1 base at J, with 13 bases in the middle. CDR3 sequence reads: CASSLMGRASYEQYF. CDR3 bases: TGTGCCAGCAGTTTGATGGGGCGGGCGTCCTACGAGCAGTACTTC.

This clone was observed a few times. The rearrangement joins TRBV25-1 to TRBJ1-1, with no clear D. The CDR3 is 14 residues long. V gave up 6 bases and J gave up 5 bases, with 16 bases separating them. Germline values: CDR1 MGHDK, CDR2 SYGVNS. The CDR3 DNA follows: TGTGCCAGCAGGGGGAATCCGCGAACAACTGAAGCTTTCTTT. It is translated as CASRGNPRTTEAFF.

V gene TRBV18 combines with J gene TRBJ2-1; weak D call: TRBD2 (5 bases). V was trimmed by 6 bases and J by 3 bases, leaving 12 bases between them. Germline-derived CDR1 and CDR2 are KGHSH and LQKENI. The CDR3 spans 14 residues. The CDR3 here is CASSPLRGYNEQFF. CDR3 DNA: TGTGCCAGCTCGCCGCTCCGGGGCTACAATGAGCAGTTCTTC.

This clone was seen a few times. The chain's CDR3 is CASKADRGVNEQYF. The DNA for the CDR3 is TGTGCCAGTAAAGCCGACAGGGGTGTAAACGAGCAGTACTTC. The chain couples TRBV27 to TRBJ2-7; 8 bases agree with TRBD1. Germline CDR1 reads MNHEY; CDR2 reads SMNVEV (reference sequence). V lost 9 bases and J lost 5; bases outside the gene matches: 12. The CDR3 spans 14 residues.